These T cell receptor beta chains were read from a single sample in a study of T cell responses to AZD1222 COVID-19 vaccine. Sequencing was performed with immunoSEQ multiplex PCR; in TCRdb, only in-frame clones are kept and a portion is missing. This table holds around 150,000 clones, around 91% found once. The sample in question was peripheral blood, obtained 28 days after the second AZD1222 dose. These receptors were obtained from an adult who received the AZD1222 COVID-19 vaccine. Each CDR3 is given with its conserved first and last residue. The D gene is left open where the match is weak. Clone size is not always given. Where it is, it says once, few, many or a class for expanded clones.

TRBV3-1/TRBV3-2	.	.	TRBJ1-6	TGTGCCAGCAGCCGGACCCTCCAGGGGAGCTCCTATAATTCACCCCTCCACTTT	CASSRTLQGSSYNSPLHF
TRBV7-9	.	.	TRBJ1-2	TGTGCCAGCAGCTTAGAGTTGGGGACGGACTATGGCTACACCTTC	CASSLELGTDYGYTF
TRBV12-3/TRBV12-4	.	.	TRBJ2-4	TGTGCCAGCAGTTTAGCCCAAGACATTCAGTACTTC	CASSLAQDIQYF
TRBV5-1	.	.	TRBJ2-3	TGCGCCAGCAGCTCCCCCACCCTACGAGGGGCCTTTCATTTAGATACGCAGTATTTT	CASSSPTLRGAFHLDTQYF
TRBV19	.	.	TRBJ1-4	TGTGCCAGTAGTCCGGGGGACACAGGATATGAAAAACTGTTTTTT	CASSPGDTGYEKLFF
TRBV14	once	.	TRBJ2-7	TGTGCCAGCAGCCAAGATCTCGGACGAATGCAGTACTTC	CASSQDLGRMQYF
TRBV6-2/TRBV6-3	once	TRBD2	TRBJ2-3	TGTGCCAGCAGTTACTCGATGGTCTTTCGGACTAGCGGCACAGATACGCAGTATTTT	CASSYSMVFRTSGTDTQYF
TRBV5-1	.	TRBD1	TRBJ1-2	TGCGCCAGCAGCTCCTACTCCGGACAGGGGGCACACACCTTC	CASSSYSGQGAHTF
TRBV19	.	TRBD1	TRBJ1-2	TGTGCCAGTAATATCGCCGGGACAGGGGCGTGGGGCTACACCTTC	CASNIAGTGAWGYTF
TRBV24-1	.	TRBD1	TRBJ2-2	TGTGCCACCAGTGATCGGACAGGGAGAACCGGGGAGCTGTTTTTT	CATSDRTGRTGELFF
TRBV2	few	TRBD1	TRBJ1-4	TGTGCCAGCAGTGAGACCGGGACAGGGGGTTTAGGTGAAAAACTGTTTTTT	CASSETGTGGLGEKLFF
TRBV6-5	.	TRBD1	TRBJ1-4	TGTGCCAGCCTACAGGGGGCCGGAGAAAAACTGTTTTTT	CASLQGAGEKLFF
TRBV19	few	TRBD2	TRBJ2-7	TGTGCCAGTAGTGCTTATACCGGACTAGCGGGGAACTACGAGCAGTACTTC	CASSAYTGLAGNYEQYF
TRBV6-5	once	.	TRBJ2-3	TGTGCCAGCAGTAGTCAGACAGATACGCAGTATTTT	CASSSQTDTQYF
TRBV4-3	.	.	TRBJ1-2	TGCGCCAGCAGCCAAGATTCGCGATTGGGCGGTTCTAACTATGGCTACACCTTC	CASSQDSRLGGSNYGYTF
TRBV19	.	.	TRBJ1-3	TGTGCCAGTAGCGCAGGGTTAGGAAACACCATATATTTT	CASSAGLGNTIYF